This TCR beta chain originates from a study of blood T cells in healthy people across ages. This clonotype was seen only a few times. Sample-barcoded 5' priming and a J-beta primer mix drove a second PCR of roughly 6 to 12 cycles. TCRdb used MiXCR to reprocess the 5' RACE reads, holding one entry per CDR3 protein. This table has hundreds of thousands of distinct CDR3 sequences, under 30% appearing once. Trimming removed 3 bases from V and 3 bases from J, with 14 bases in between. Germline V gene data show CDR1 as MGHRA and CDR2 as YSYEKL. This CDR3 is 15 amino acids long. Separately, the same data were catalogued under a study of T cells of mothers and their children.

The sequencing sample was made of blood. This clonotype originated in a boy aged 5-17 years in good health. This chain connects TRBV4-1 to TRBJ1-1; D might be TRBD1 (6 bases). In DNA form, the CDR3 reads TGCGCCAGCAGCCATGGACGGGACATATACACTGAAGCTTTCTTT. As protein: CASSHGRDIYTEAFF.